A single sample is the source of the 23 T cell receptor beta chains below, sequenced in a study of T cells after yellow fever vaccination (dated by TCRdb to about 2019). Library construction relied on 5' RACE. Sequencing used an Illumina NovaSeq 6000. Through fastp at Q25 and MiXCR, TCRdb rebuilt clones from the public reads, retaining in-frame beta chains. Duplicate CDR3 protein sequences are folded into a single record with the most common DNA and genes. This sample has over 250,000 distinct CDR3 sequences in its table, and around 4.9% of those were observed once. The ten largest make up under 3.5% of the sample. This specimen's treatment or condition label, per the study, means: live attenuated yellow fever vaccine strain. Sequenced material: CD4+ T cells sorted from PBMCs, taken on the day of the yellow fever booster vaccination. The receptors originated from a man younger than 35 who received the YFV17D yellow fever vaccine.

This clonotype was detected ten times or more. The chain employs TRBV12-3 or TRBV12-4 and TRBJ2-5; 7 positions agree with TRBD2. Unmatched junction bases numbered 4, after V lost 7 bases and J lost 5 bases. This CDR3 comprises 12 residues. The CDR3 is CASTLRGETQYF. The CDR3 DNA follows: TGTGCCAGCACTTTGCGGGGGGAGACCCAGTACTTC.

This chain uses TRBV27 with TRBJ2-3, with D possibly TRBD2 on 5 matching bases. Trimming left V 7 bases short and J 6 bases short, with 8 bases between. The CDR3 totals 11 residues. Germline CDR1 MNHEY, CDR2 SMNVEV (reference sequence). CDR3 sequence: CASTSLDTQYF. The CDR3 DNA reads as TGTGCCAGCACTAGCCTGGATACGCAGTATTTT.

The chain uses TRBV7-8 and TRBJ2-5; TRBD1 is a possible D gene (6 bases). This CDR3 has 15 amino acids. V dropped 7 bases and J dropped 3 bases, with 18 bases sitting between them. Per the germline V gene, CDR1 is SGHVS and CDR2 is FQNEAQ. The CDR3 bases are TGTGCCAGCACCAGGCGTAGGGGGATCAAAGAGACCCAGTACTTC. Its translation: CASTRRRGIKETQYF.

In this sample, this clonotype turned up a few times. The chain combines TRBV5-1 with TRBJ1-1, with no clear D. The CDR3 runs to 13 residues. Trimming stripped 0 bases from V and 6 bases from J, with 9 bases between. Germline lookup yields CDR1 SGHRS and CDR2 YFSETQ. Here the CDR3 reads CASSLGLTPEAFF. The CDR3 region has the DNA TGCGCCAGCAGCTTGGGGCTGACCCCTGAAGCTTTCTTT.

This clonotype has at least ten counts. This chain uses TRBV12-3 or TRBV12-4 with TRBJ2-7, with D perhaps assigned TRBD1 or TRBD2 (6 bases each). This CDR3 region has 13 residues. V lost 2 bases and J lost 2, with 7 bases in between. The CDR3 DNA reads as TGTGCCAGCAGTTTAAGGGGGGCCTACGAGCAGTACTTC. This translates into CASSLRGAYEQYF.

This clonotype was seen at least ten times. This sequence joins TRBV10-3 and TRBJ1-6; D gene uncertain. V was cut by 8 bases and J by 7 bases, with 9 bases left in between. This CDR3 is built from 12 residues. Per the germline V gene, CDR1 is ENHRY and CDR2 is SYGVKD. The CDR3 nucleotides are TGTGCCATCCAGACACGGAATTCACCCCTCCACTTT. Amino acids: CAIQTRNSPLHF.

This clonotype has a count of ten or more. V usage is TRBV7-9 and J usage is TRBJ1-2; D not resolved. The CDR3 loop spans 12 amino acids. CDR1 and CDR2 from the germline V gene are SEHNR and FQNEAQ (reference sequence). V was clipped by 2 bases and J by 8 bases, with 9 bases between them. The CDR3 loop is CASSLQGNGYTF. In DNA form, the CDR3 reads TGTGCCAGCAGCTTACAAGGGAACGGCTACACCTTC.

The V call is TRBV21-1, the J call TRBJ1-1. TRBV21-1 is listed as a pseudogene. The length of the CDR3 is 13 residues. CDR3 DNA sequence: TGTGCCGTCCTAGCAGGGCTAGGGACTGAAGCTTTCTTT. It translates to CAVLAGLGTEAFF.

The rearrangement links TRBV18 to TRBJ1-1, with a weak D call TRBD1 (5 bases). The CDR3 has 15 amino acids. The germline CDR1 and CDR2 sequences are KGHSH and LQKENI. V was cut by 4 bases and J by 4 bases, with 16 bases left in between. The CDR3 protein is CASSLGAGEGTEAFF. In DNA, the CDR3 is TGTGCCAGCTCACTTGGGGCGGGGGAAGGCACTGAAGCTTTCTTT.

There are a few counts of this clonotype. V and J are TRBV6-1 and TRBJ1-2, with D hard to call. Germline V gene data show CDR1 as MNHNS and CDR2 as SASEGT. Trimming removed 6 bases at V and 2 bases at J, with 13 bases between. The CDR3 contains 14 residues. DNA for the CDR3: TGTGCCAGCAGCCCGGGTCCGCGCAACTATGGCTACACCTTC. Translation gives CASSPGPRNYGYTF.

The chain employs TRBV24-1 and TRBJ2-3; TRBD2 matches at 8 bases. With V trimmed by 5 bases and J by 7 bases, 10 bases remained unmatched. Looked up from germline, CDR1 is KGHDR and CDR2 is SFDVKD. The CDR3 has 15 amino acids. The CDR3 here is CATSVNSGDPYTQYF. The CDR3 coding sequence is TGTGCCACCAGTGTCAATAGCGGGGATCCATATACGCAGTATTTT.

This rearrangement joins TRBV6-2 or TRBV6-3 to TRBJ1-2; 11 nucleotides agree with TRBD1. The trim removed 5 bases at V and 7 bases at J, leaving 6 bases unmatched. The CDR3 runs 14 residues. Germline lookup yields CDR1 MNHEY and CDR2 SVGEGT. CDR3 region: CASSLGTGGLGYTF. DNA of the CDR3: TGTGCCAGCAGTCTCGGGACAGGGGGTCTTGGCTACACCTTC.

The V call is TRBV20-1, the J call TRBJ1-1; TRBD1 might be the D (6 bases). The germline V gene has CDR1 DFQATT and CDR2 SNEGSKA (reference sequence). V was pared by 0 bases and J by 1 base, with 9 bases between. CDR3 length equals 14 residues. CDR3 loop: CSARDGGRNTEAFF. The CDR3 DNA reads TGCAGTGCTAGAGATGGGGGGCGGAACACTGAAGCTTTCTTT.

In this sample, this clonotype turned up many times. One end of the junction fails to match germline, which may point to a read error. This chain uses TRBV11-2 with TRBJ1-4; TRBD1 matches at 8 bases. The CDR3 is 14 amino acids. The germline CDR1 and CDR2 sequences are SGHAT and FQNNGV. This chain's CDR3 is CASSLDRGREKLFF. The DNA for the CDR3 is TGTGCCAGCAGCCTAGACAGGGGCAGGGAAAAACTGTTTTTT.

This clonotype was seen ten or more times. J is TRBJ2-3 and V is TRBV10-3; no firm D call. CDR3 length equals 12 residues. V was pared by 2 bases and J by 3 bases, with 3 bases between. Looked up from germline, CDR1 is ENHRY and CDR2 is SYGVKD. The CDR3 sequence: CAISEQTDTQYF. In DNA, the CDR3 is TGTGCCATCAGTGAGCAGACAGATACGCAGTATTTT.

Many counts were recorded for this clonotype. The chain employs TRBV12-3 or TRBV12-4 and TRBJ2-5; a weak D match, TRBD2 (5 bases). The CDR3 contains 15 residues. Between the trimmed V and J ends, which lost 5 bases and 4 bases, there was a span of 17 bases. For the CDR3, the DNA is TGTGCCAGCAGTCCGGGAAACTCCATACCAGAGACCCAGTACTTC. It translates to CASSPGNSIPETQYF.

This clonotype came up a few times. The V gene is TRBV20-1, the J gene TRBJ1-1, with 11 bases matching TRBD1. Germline lookup yields CDR1 DFQATT and CDR2 SNEGSKA (reference sequence). Trimming took 3 bases from V and 4 from J; bases not matched to a gene: 10. CDR3 length: 16 amino acids. CDR3 sequence (DNA): TGCAGTGCTAGGCAAATGGGAGGGACAGGGGGCACTGAAGCTTTCTTT. As protein: CSARQMGGTGGTEAFF.

There are a few counts of this clonotype. The V and J genes are TRBV18 and TRBJ1-1, with a weak D call TRBD1 (6 bases). V was cut by 1 base and J by 1 base, with 10 bases left in between. The CDR3 has 15 residues. Per germline, CDR1 KGHSH and CDR2 LQKENI. The CDR3 sequence: CASSPQETGNTEAFF. CDR3 nucleotides: TGTGCCAGCTCACCACAGGAGACAGGGAACACTGAAGCTTTCTTT.

This clonotype has a handful of counts. The CDR3 protein is CASSLGHTDTQYF. As DNA, the CDR3 is TGTGCCAGCAGCTTAGGGCACACAGATACGCAGTATTTT. The chain employs TRBV7-3 and TRBJ2-3, with D hard to call. The CDR3 is 13 amino acids. From germline, CDR1 is SGHTA and CDR2 FQGTGA. V gave up 2 bases and J gave up 2 bases, with 5 bases separating them.

Ten or more counts support this clonotype. This chain connects TRBV7-9 to TRBJ2-3, with D tentatively TRBD1 (6 bases). The length of the CDR3 is 15 residues. Germline V gene lookup returns CDR1 SEHNR and CDR2 FQNEAQ (reference sequence). Trimming removed 2 bases from V and 4 bases from J, with 13 bases in between. This chain's CDR3 is CASSLWSRGADTQYF. The DNA for the CDR3 is TGTGCCAGCAGCTTATGGAGCAGGGGAGCAGATACGCAGTATTTT.

Remarks on this clonotype: This may stem from a read error, because a much larger clone lies one nucleotide away. This sequence joins TRBV6-2 or TRBV6-3 and TRBJ2-2; TRBD2 might be the D (6 bases). Germline V gives CDR1 MNHEY, CDR2 SVGEGT. CDR3 length equals 15 residues. The CDR3 bases are TGTGCCAGCCATAGGCCCGGGGGTCTCCGAAGGGAGCTGATTTTT. This sequence encodes CASHRPGGLRRELIF.

In this sample, this clonotype turned up many times. The chain is built from TRBV5-1 and TRBJ2-3; D is perhaps TRBD2 (6 bases). V dropped 5 bases and J dropped 0 bases, with 13 bases sitting between them. Germline CDR1 reads SGHRS; CDR2 reads YFSETQ. The CDR3 length is 15 residues. CDR3 sequence reads: CASRPTGESTDTQYF. The CDR3, as DNA: TGCGCCAGCAGGCCGACGGGGGAAAGCACAGATACGCAGTATTTT.

The table lists this clonotype with a few counts. The J gene is TRBJ2-3, the V gene TRBV2, with 11 bases aligning to TRBD2. Germline CDR1 is SNHLY and CDR2 is FYNNEI. The CDR3 contains 16 residues. V lost 2 bases and J lost 6; bases outside the gene matches: 7. CDR3 residues: CASSETTSGGTDTQYF. The CDR3, as DNA: TGTGCCAGCAGTGAAACAACTAGCGGGGGTACGGATACGCAGTATTTT. Full variable domain (rest looked up from reference TRBV2 and TRBJ2-3): EPEVTQTPSHQVTQMGQEVILRCVPISNHLYFYWYRQILGQKVEFLVSFYNNEISEKSEIFDDQFSVERPDGSNFTLKIRSTKLEDSAMYFCASSETTSGGTDTQYFGPGTRLTVL.